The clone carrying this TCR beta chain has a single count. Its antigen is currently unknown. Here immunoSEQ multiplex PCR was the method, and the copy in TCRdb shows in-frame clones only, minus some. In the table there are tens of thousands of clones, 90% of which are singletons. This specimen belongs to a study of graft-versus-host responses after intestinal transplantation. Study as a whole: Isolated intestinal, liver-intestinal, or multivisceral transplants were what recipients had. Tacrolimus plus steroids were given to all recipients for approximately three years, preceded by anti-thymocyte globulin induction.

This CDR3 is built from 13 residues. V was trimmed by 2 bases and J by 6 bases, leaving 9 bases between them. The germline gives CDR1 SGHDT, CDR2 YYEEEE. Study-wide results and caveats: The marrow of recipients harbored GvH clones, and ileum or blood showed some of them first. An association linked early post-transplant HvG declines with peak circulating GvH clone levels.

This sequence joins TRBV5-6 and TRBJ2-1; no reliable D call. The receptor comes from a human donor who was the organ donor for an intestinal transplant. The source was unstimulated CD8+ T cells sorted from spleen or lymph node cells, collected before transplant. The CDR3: CASSFTGRNEQFF. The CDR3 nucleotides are TGTGCCAGCAGCTTTACTGGGCGCAATGAGCAGTTCTTC. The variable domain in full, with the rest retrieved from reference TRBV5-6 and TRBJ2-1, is DAGVTQSPTHLIKTRGQQVTLRCSPKSGHDTVSWYQQALGQGPQFIFQYYEEEERQRGNFPDRFSGHQFPNYSSELNVNALLLGDSALYLCASSFTGRNEQFFGPGTRLTVL.